The TCR beta chain described here comes from a study of CD8+ T cells in alopecia areata (dated by TCRdb to 2016 to 2018). Regarding the research as a whole: The treated patients took part in an open-label pilot trial in which moderate-to-severe alopecia areata was treated with oral tofacitinib at 5 to 10 mg twice daily. In treated patients, disease severity was measured using the SALT score, which gives the percentage of scalp surface area affected. Tofacitinib was administered for 6 to 18 months, and 6 months of follow-up off drug were then conducted to assess delayed response and recurrence. RNA came from the PAXgene miRNA kit for fixed scalp, the miRNeasy kit for PBMCs, and the RNeasy kit for mouse skin. To study T cell clonal expansion in alopecia areata, the researchers applied high-throughput TCRbeta sequencing to both the C3H/HeJ mouse model and human patients. Tofacitinib-treated patients had biopsies at baseline and at 4 and 24 weeks of treatment, with a later scalp biopsy in several patients. Scalp tissue and sorted CD4+ and CD8+ peripheral blood T cells from patchy and totalis/universalis alopecia areata patients and from healthy controls were covered by human TCRbeta sequencing. Scalp clonality was compared across normal scalp (n=4), patchy alopecia areata scalp (n=8), and alopecia totalis/universalis scalp (n=8). TCRbeta CDR3 regions were amplified by immunoSEQ multiplex PCR using 35 Vbeta forward and 13 Jbeta reverse primers.

The time point label for this specimen denotes: 4 weeks on oral tofacitinib. The treatment or condition label for this specimen denotes: oral pan-JAK inhibitor, 5-10 mg twice daily. Peripheral blood and lesional scalp punch biopsies were obtained from patients with alopecia areata. PBMCs were isolated by density centrifugation and stained for CD3, CD4 and CD8, and CD4+ and CD8+ T cells were sorted on a FACSAria. As regards this clone: Its specific antigen is unknown. No much larger clonotype is one base removed from it; base qualities were not supplied.

The library was prepared using the immunoSEQ multiplex PCR assay. To provide template for TCR sequencing, every sample had RNA extracted and reverse transcribed into cDNA. SuperScript III was used to make first-strand cDNA, primed with a 2:1 mix of oligo-dT and random hexamers. A synthetic immune receptor repertoire was used to assess amplification bias, and residual bias was removed computationally. Turning to the authors' computational methods: Raw reads were preprocessed for error removal, and CDR3 was defined according to IMGT conventions as running from the conserved cysteine to phenylalanine. Clonality was calculated as 1 minus Shannon entropy normalized by log2 of the number of productive unique TCRs. Whether scalp clones were CD4 or CD8 was inferred by matching scalp TCRbeta sequences against CD4 and CD8 repertoires sorted from blood. TCRdb's version of the immuneACCESS table is confined to in-frame rearrangements and falls short of the full clone set. An unresolved V gene accounts for under half of the shortfall where checked; the remainder is of unknown origin. That table gives V, J and clone size, and the DNA gave D and trimming. This sample holds about 190,000 clones; about 60% were observed only once. The ten biggest clones cover over 0.55% of the sample.

The research as a whole found: Compared with mice, TCR sequences shared between patients were less clear, possibly partly because of HLA diversity across the patient population. Scalp clonality and the number of expanded CD8+ clones among the top 100 scalp clones were significantly decreased by tofacitinib. Higher clonality and more expanded CD8+ clones were observed in lesional scalp than in normal scalp, particularly in alopecia totalis/universalis, a finding suggestive of antigenic drive. Scalp TCR repertoire analysis is complicated because resident alphabeta T cells in normal human skin are also sequenced, whereas mouse skin is dominated by gammadelta T cells. Many expanded lesional clones were found to persist in scalp and blood during tofacitinib treatment, and relapse after treatment cessation may be partly explained by this persistence. Because the treated cohort was small and had only one nonresponder, larger studies are needed to examine links between baseline CD8+ expansion and response.

Specimen: CD4+ T cells sorted from blood, collected at week 4, from a patient treated with tofacitinib. The source is a human donor with alopecia areata.

The nucleotides are TGTGCCAGCAGCTTAGGAGTGCGGGAATTTGAGCAGTTCTTC. The encoded protein is CASSLGVREFEQFF. The chain is encoded by TRBV7-2 joined to TRBJ2-1; a tentative D call is TRBD2 (6 bases match). The CDR1 and CDR2 encoded by the germline V gene are SGHTA and FQGNSA. From the cysteine through the phenylalanine, the CDR3 covers 14 amino acids. Only the CDR3 portion is preserved as DNA: 42 bases, with reading frame beginning at the first base. The V and J ends are trimmed by 1 base and 9 bases, leaving 13 bases between them.